These 27 T cell receptor beta chains were sequenced from one sample in a study of cytomegalovirus exposure and HLA in healthy donors. Generated by immunoSEQ multiplex PCR, the TCRdb table keeps only in-frame clones and is missing some. Of under 400,000 clones in the sample, 88% were seen once. The sample taken for sequencing was PBMCs. The receptors derive from a man younger than 45 in good health and CMV-seronegative.

J is TRBJ1-5 and V is TRBV19; 10 nucleotides line up with TRBD1. The CDR3 is 16 amino acids. Unmatched junction bases numbered 8, after V lost 5 bases and J lost 4 bases. Germline lookup yields CDR1 LNHDA and CDR2 SQIVND (reference sequence). The CDR3 DNA reads TGTGCCAGTAGTCCCGGGGACAGGGGCGCTAATCAGCCCCAGCATTTT. It encodes CASSPGDRGANQPQHF.

The gene calls are TRBV11-3 and TRBJ2-2; D may be TRBD2 (5 bases). The CDR3 sequence is 14 residues long. The germline V gene has CDR1 SGHNT and CDR2 YENEEA. Trimming cost V 0 bases and J 4 bases, with 6 bases left between them. The CDR3 sequence: CASSLDRGTGELFF. The CDR3 DNA sequence: TGTGCCAGCAGCTTAGATCGGGGCACCGGGGAGCTGTTTTTT.

This clone was picked up many times. Within the sample, other DNA sequences also encode this same CDR3. This chain connects TRBV6-5 to TRBJ2-7; possible D gene TRBD2, 6 bases. The CDR3 is made up of 11 amino acids. Trimming took 5 bases from V and 4 from J, leaving 6 bases between them. The germline V gene encodes CDR1 MNHEY and CDR2 SVGAGI. The CDR3 spells CASSAGYEQYF. The CDR3 DNA reads TGTGCCAGCAGTGCGGGGTACGAGCAGTACTTC.

The chain links TRBV9 to TRBJ1-4; TRBD1 aligns across 7 bases. V trimming: 4 bases; J trimming: 7 bases; junction bases outside the gene matches: 10. Per germline, CDR1 SGDLS and CDR2 YYNGEE. The CDR3 has 15 amino acids. CDR3 protein: CASSPRGTSGEKLFF. For the CDR3, the DNA is TGTGCCAGCAGCCCCAGGGGGACCTCGGGTGAAAAACTGTTTTTT.

The V call is TRBV29-1, the J call TRBJ1-2; D gene ambiguous. The CDR3 is 13 residues long. Germline V gene sequence: CDR1 SQVTM, CDR2 ANQGSEA. The V end lost 0 bases, the J end lost 2 bases, and 7 bases lay between the germline ends. The DNA for the CDR3 is TGCAGCGTTGAAGAGGGCTTCAACTATGGCTACACCTTC. It translates to CSVEEGFNYGYTF.

V gene TRBV27 combines with J gene TRBJ1-1; 7 nucleotides match TRBD1. The germline CDR1 and CDR2 sequences are MNHEY and SMNVEV (reference sequence). Trimming cost V 3 bases and J 5 bases; bases outside gene matches: 3. This CDR3 is 13 amino acids long. The DNA of the CDR3 is TGTGCCAGCAGTTTGCGACAGGGTACTGAAGCTTTCTTT. It encodes CASSLRQGTEAFF.

The gene calls are TRBV7-6 and TRBJ2-2; 9 bases align to TRBD1. CDR1 and CDR2 from the germline V gene are SGHVS and FNYEAQ. This CDR3 has 16 residues. V lost 6 bases and J lost 5; bases outside the gene matches: 10. CDR3 sequence reads: CASRPYRGPRTGELFF. CDR3 DNA sequence: TGTGCCAGCAGGCCGTACAGGGGGCCTCGGACCGGGGAGCTGTTTTTT. The full variable domain, rest sourced from reference TRBV7-6 and TRBJ2-2, is GAGVSQSPRYKVTKRGQDVALRCDPISGHVSLYWYRQALGQGPEFLTYFNYEAQQDKSGLPNDRFSAERPEGSISTLTIQRTEQRDSAMYRCASRPYRGPRTGELFFGEGSRLTVL.

The V gene is TRBV5-8, the J gene TRBJ2-2; 7 nucleotides match TRBD1. V lost 4 bases to trimming and J lost 5 bases; unmatched junction nucleotides: 8. Per the germline V gene, CDR1 is SGHTS and CDR2 is YDEGEE. This CDR3 is 15 amino acids long. The CDR3 sequence is CASSPTGWRTGELFF. The CDR3 DNA reads TGTGCCAGCAGCCCGACAGGGTGGCGGACCGGGGAGCTGTTTTTT. Based on the CDR3 plus reference TRBV5-8 and TRBJ2-2, the full variable domain is EAGVTQSPTHLIKTRGQQATLRCSPISGHTSVYWYQQALGLGLQFLLWYDEGEERNRGNFPPRFSGRQFPNYSSELNVNALELEDSALYLCASSPTGWRTGELFFGEGSRLTVL.

This chain connects TRBV19 to TRBJ1-5, with D hard to call. This CDR3 region has 12 residues. The V gene lost 7 bases and the J gene lost 4 bases, with 8 bases spanning the gap. Per germline, CDR1 LNHDA and CDR2 SQIVND (reference sequence). CDR3 DNA sequence: TGTGCCAGTACCATCGGTAATCAGCCCCAGCATTTT. It specifies CASTIGNQPQHF.

Many counts were recorded for this clone. The chain has TRBV5-8 and TRBJ1-1, with 8 bases fitting TRBD1. Trimming took 4 bases from V and 9 from J; bases not matched to a gene: 14. Per germline, CDR1 SGHTS and CDR2 YDEGEE. The CDR3 has 15 amino acids. The CDR3 sequence is CASSPGTGGTDQAFF. The CDR3 DNA reads as TGTGCCAGCAGCCCAGGGACAGGCGGAACCGATCAAGCTTTCTTT.

The V gene is TRBV9, the J gene TRBJ2-1; D not certain. Germline-derived CDR1 and CDR2 are SGDLS and YYNGEE. CDR3 length: 13 amino acids. Between the trimmed V and J ends, which lost 4 bases and 9 bases, there was a span of 14 bases. In DNA, the CDR3 is TGTGCCAGCAGCCTTAGAGGTTACGGTGAGCAGTTCTTC. Amino acids: CASSLRGYGEQFF.

CDR3 in amino acids: CASSVVAGGVGDTQYF. The CDR3 DNA follows: TGTGCCAGCAGCGTAGTGGCGGGGGGGGTCGGAGATACGCAGTATTTT. This chain uses TRBV9 with TRBJ2-3, with 9 bases fitting TRBD2. The CDR3 contains 16 residues. CDR1 and CDR2 from the germline V gene are SGDLS and YYNGEE. J gave up 5 bases and V 0 bases, and 7 bases lay outside the gene matches.

CDR3 coding DNA: TGTGCCAGCAGTTTCGCTAGTCCCGATACGCAGTATTTT. The encoded protein is CASSFASPDTQYF. The V and J genes are TRBV6-5 and TRBJ2-3; D call uncertain. V lost 4 bases to trimming and J lost 6 bases, with 11 bases between them. CDR1 is MNHEY and CDR2 is SVGAGI in the germline V gene. CDR3 length: 13 amino acids.

The gene calls are TRBV27 and TRBJ1-2; TRBD1 matches at 9 bases. Looked up from germline, CDR1 is MNHEY and CDR2 is SMNVEV (reference sequence). V lost 4 bases, J lost 4 bases, and 7 bases stayed unmatched. This CDR3 has 15 amino acids. CDR3 DNA sequence: TGTGCCAGCAGTTCGGGGACAGGGAGTATCTATGGCTACACCTTC. Translation gives CASSSGTGSIYGYTF.

This chain connects TRBV5-1 to TRBJ2-2; TRBD2 aligns across 13 bases. The CDR3 is made up of 15 amino acids. The V segment lost 3 bases and the J segment 4 bases; nucleotides outside the gene matches: 0. Germline V gene sequence: CDR1 SGHRS, CDR2 YFSETQ. DNA for the CDR3: TGCGCCAGCAGCTGGACTAGCGGGGGCACCGGGGAGCTGTTTTTT. Translated, it gives CASSWTSGGTGELFF.

V usage is TRBV5-5 and J usage is TRBJ1-5; TRBD1 might be the D (6 bases). Germline loops: CDR1 SGHKS, CDR2 YYEKEE (reference sequence). V was clipped by 5 bases and J by 1 base, with 13 bases between them. The length of the CDR3 is 15 residues. The CDR3 nucleotides read TGTGCCAGCAGTTCCGACAGGTTGAGCAATCAGCCCCAGCATTTT. Its translation is CASSSDRLSNQPQHF.

The V gene is TRBV7-9, the J gene TRBJ2-1; 11 positions agree with TRBD2. Losses at the gene ends were 5 bases for V and 0 bases for J; bases not matched to a gene: 12. This CDR3 comprises 19 residues. The germline CDR1 and CDR2 sequences are SEHNR and FQNEAQ (reference sequence). Here the CDR3 reads CASSPGLAVVPPSYNEQFF. CDR3 bases: TGTGCCAGCAGCCCGGGACTAGCGGTTGTTCCGCCCTCCTACAATGAGCAGTTCTTC.

V gene TRBV10-3 combines with J gene TRBJ1-2, with unresolved D. This CDR3 region has 15 residues. V shed 2 bases and J shed 4 bases, with 14 bases lying between them. Per germline, CDR1 ENHRY and CDR2 SYGVKD. The CDR3 protein is CAISEVKRSIYGYTF. In DNA, the CDR3 is TGTGCCATCAGTGAGGTTAAGCGTTCGATCTATGGCTACACCTTC.

V usage is TRBV18 and J usage is TRBJ2-3; TRBD1 matches 7 bases. The length of the CDR3 is 15 residues. From germline, CDR1 is KGHSH and CDR2 LQKENI. V dropped 3 bases and J dropped 7; count of bases not matched to a gene: 10. The DNA for the CDR3 is TGTGCCAGCTCACCCTTTATATTACAGGGGAATACGCAGTATTTT. It translates to CASSPFILQGNTQYF. The entire variable domain, with the rest obtained from reference TRBV18 and TRBJ2-3, is as follows: NAGVMQNPRHLVRRRGQEARLRCSPMKGHSHVYWYRQLPEEGLKFMVYLQKENIIDESGMPKERFSAEFPKEGPSILRIQQVVRGDSAAYFCASSPFILQGNTQYFGPGTRLTVL.

The rearrangement joins TRBV30 to TRBJ1-5, with a possible D match to TRBD1 (6 bases). CDR1 GTSNPN and CDR2 SVGIG come from the germline V gene (reference sequence). V was pared by 2 bases and J by 1 base, with 9 bases between. The CDR3 contains 14 residues. The CDR3: CAWSLQGSNQPQHF. The CDR3, as DNA: TGTGCCTGGAGTTTACAGGGAAGCAATCAGCCCCAGCATTTT.

The genes are TRBV7-9 and TRBJ2-5, with D maybe TRBD1 (7 bases). Trimming cost V 3 bases and J 4 bases, with 12 bases left between them. Germline V gene lookup returns CDR1 SEHNR and CDR2 FQNEAQ (reference sequence). This CDR3 contains 14 residues. The CDR3: CASSLVQGGETQYF. As DNA, the CDR3 is TGTGCCAGCAGCTTGGTCCAGGGGGGAGAGACCCAGTACTTC. Looking up the rest from reference TRBV7-9 and TRBJ2-5 gives the full variable domain: DTGVSQNPRHKITKRGQNVTFRCDPISEHNRLYWYRQTLGQGPEFLTYFQNEAQLEKSRLLSDRFSAERPKGSFSTLEIQRTEQGDSAMYLCASSLVQGGETQYFGPGTRLLVL.

The V and J genes are TRBV5-1 and TRBJ2-1, with D tentatively TRBD2 (6 bases). Trimming removed 5 bases at V and 3 bases at J, with 18 bases between. The CDR3 is 16 amino acids. Germline lookup yields CDR1 SGHRS and CDR2 YFSETQ. In DNA form, the CDR3 reads TGCGCCAGCAGTACCCCGGGGGTTGGTCTCTACAATGAGCAGTTCTTC. It codes for CASSTPGVGLYNEQFF.

The rearrangement joins TRBV4-1 to TRBJ1-5, with a tentative D call TRBD1 (5 bases). CDR1 MGHRA and CDR2 YSYEKL come from the germline V gene. Trimming took 1 base from V and 0 from J, leaving 10 bases between them. The CDR3 contains 16 residues. DNA of the CDR3: TGCGCCAGCAGCCAAGGAACAGGAAATAGCAATCAGCCCCAGCATTTT. Its translation: CASSQGTGNSNQPQHF.

The chain carries TRBV20-1 and TRBJ2-1; 7 positions match TRBD2. Germline values: CDR1 DFQATT, CDR2 SNEGSKA (reference sequence). The CDR3 is 10 residues long. The J segment lost 12 bases and the V segment lost 3 bases, leaving 2 bases of the junction unmatched. The CDR3 region is CSARLAAQFF. For the CDR3, the DNA is TGCAGTGCTAGGCTAGCGGCGCAGTTCTTC.

The chain is built from TRBV5-4 and TRBJ1-6, with no clear D. Trimming shortened V by 2 bases and J by 7 bases, and 10 bases separated the two germline ends. CDR1 and CDR2 from the germline V gene are SGHNT and YYREEE (reference sequence). This CDR3 comprises 14 residues. The DNA of the CDR3 is TGTGCCAGCAGCTTAAGCCGGTTCAATTCACCCCTCCACTTT. It is translated as CASSLSRFNSPLHF.

The chain couples TRBV7-6 to TRBJ1-3; 7 nucleotides match TRBD1. The junction had 11 bases not matched to a gene; V was cut back by 5 bases and J by 1 base. The CDR3 has 17 residues. Germline V gives CDR1 SGHVS, CDR2 FNYEAQ. The DNA for the CDR3 is TGTGCCAGCAGCCGTTACAGGGGAGTACGGTCTGGAAACACCATATATTTT. Protein: CASSRYRGVRSGNTIYF.

This clone was picked up a small number of times. A read error is possible here, since a much larger clone lies one base away. The rearrangement uses TRBV5-6 and TRBJ2-7; no clear D gene. The germline V gene has CDR1 SGHDT and CDR2 YYEEEE. CDR3 size: 12 residues. V was clipped by 3 bases and J by 0 bases, with 4 bases between them. CDR3 sequence reads: CASSWSSYEQYF. In DNA, the CDR3 is TGTGCCAGCAGCTGGAGCTCCTACGAGCAGTACTTC.